The entry that follows covers one TCR beta chain sequence. It has no known antigen specificity. Base qualities are not recorded, but no much larger clone differs from it by a single base. Germline trimming: 5 bases from V, 9 bases from J; junction bases outside gene matches: 7. The germline V gene (reference sequence) gives CDR1 as SEHNR and CDR2 as FQNEAQ. Taken from cysteine to phenylalanine, the CDR3 has 13 residues. Only CDR3 DNA remains: 39 bases, in frame from the first base. The data are from a study of blood T cells in healthy people across ages (dated by TCRdb to the mid-2010s). For the wider study: Template switching captured roughly one uniquely barcoded TCR beta cDNA molecule per two T cells in model experiments. The study measured age-related changes in TCR beta repertoire diversity using deep sequencing normalized with unique cDNA molecular identifiers. The donors were divided into four age groups: young (average approximately 17 years), middle-aged (almost 40), aged (62) and long-lived (about 80). Two additional independent replicas of 1 million unique cDNA reads from the same blood draw were analyzed for two donors (one aged 18 to 30 and one aged 80 or older). Overall study results and their limits: As age increased, observed TCR beta diversity per million T cells dropped in a roughly linear way, and a significant reduction was already evident by age about 40. There was a strong correlation between observed TCR beta diversity and the percentage of naive T cells measured by flow cytometry. The long-lived group showed more naive CD4+ T cells, fewer expanded clones and increased TCR diversity than the aged group, suggesting age selection. Estimates of total diversity from one million sequenced T cells were regarded as lower bounds and underestimates. Bulk unsorted PBMC profiling prevented conclusive comparison of naive and antigen-experienced compartments. Because the CMV infection status of the donors was unknown, age-related changes in expanded clonotypes may potentially have been confounded.

Library prep was done by 5' RACE. The instrument given in TCRdb is Illumina HiSeq 2500. A second PCR of about 6 to 12 cycles was run with a J-beta primer mix and a sample-barcoded 5' primer. A unique molecular identifier was introduced onto each TCR beta cDNA molecule by a template-switch 5' adaptor carrying 12 random nucleotides. Each sample yielded at least 2.5 million CDR3-containing paired-end reads. First-strand cDNA was synthesized from all RNA with the Mint cDNA synthesis kit, primed by a TRBC-specific oligonucleotide. Following uracil-DNA glycosylase treatment, all cDNA underwent a first 18-cycle PCR with the universal primers M1SS and BC2_uni_R. In the original analysis: For normalization, 1 million high-quality reads were randomly selected from each sample, with every read carrying a distinct molecular identifier. Instead of being binned into consensus sequences, reads that shared molecular identifiers were thrown out. MiTCR, set to a Q25 quality threshold and the strictest error-elimination algorithm, was used for CDR3 identification, clonotype clustering and error correction. A nonparametric unseen species model with Euler transformation was used to estimate a lower bound on total TCR beta diversity. TCRdb reworked the public reads: Q25 trimming with fastp, MiXCR clone assembly, productive beta chains retained. CDR3 protein duplicates are merged, each entry listing the most common genes and DNA. These V and J calls rely on TCRdb rather than the paper's analysis. The sample table shows more than 900,000 distinct CDR3 sequences, and under 30% are seen once. The top ten hold 0.75% of the sample.

Systemically healthy Caucasian individuals from Russia, 39 in total and aged about 6 to 95 years, were included as donors. Roughly 11 milliliters of peripheral blood were drawn from each donor into EDTA-treated Vacutainer tubes. Ficoll-Paque density-gradient centrifugation was used to isolate PBMCs, with at least 6.5 million per sample. Trizol reagent was used to extract total RNA from the PBMCs, yielding at least 6 micrograms per sample. The percentages of naive CD45RAhigh/CD27high T cells were determined by flow cytometry on a PBMC aliquot from every donor. These records were also assigned to another study, of T cells of mothers and their children. As the second study states: The donors were nine systemically healthy Caucasian individuals, made up of three mothers and their six children. cDNA synthesis consumed the entire amount of extracted RNA, loaded at around 1.5 ug RNA in each 15 ul reaction. In the second PCR, the M1S primer introduced both the sample barcodes and 2-4 random nucleotides. Over 9 million TCR beta CDR3 reads were obtained for each mother, and approximately 3.2 million reads were obtained for each child. Thymic selection similarly shapes TCR recombination output in related and unrelated pairs, with minor effect from inherited differences. Normalized repertoire overlap was always slightly but never significantly higher in related than unrelated mother-child pairs. No persistent microchimeric T cell clones were detected, at a sensitivity of around 100 clones per million clonotypes. Deep NGS was used in the study to compare the TCR beta repertoires of mothers and children and to look for features that separate related mother-child pairs from unrelated individuals. On average, the children were roughly 11 +/- 4 years old, while the mothers were about 40 +/- 4 years old. After adapters were ligated using NEBNext reagents, the libraries underwent 100+100 nt paired-end sequencing on an Illumina HiSeq 2000. Mother and child libraries were prepared a month apart and sequenced in separate runs to prevent cross-contamination. For each donor, somewhere between roughly 450,000 and 2,000,000 distinct TCR beta clonotypes were identified. Naive TCR beta clonotypes were estimated from low-frequency clonotypes matched to each donor's FACS-determined naive share, without sorting.

Sequenced sample: blood. The V gene is TRBV7-9 and the J gene is TRBJ2-1; 7 bases in the junction line up with TRBD2. This clonotype originated in a girl aged 2-10 years in good health. In nucleotides, the sequence is TGTGCCAGCAGCGGAGGCGGCGGGGGTGAGCAGTTCTTC. Translation gives CASSGGGGGEQFF.